This T cell receptor (beta chain) stems from a study of OX40 agonist ivuxolimab in advanced cancers. Study-level background: Ivuxolimab, an agonistic anti-OX40 (CD134) antibody, was given to patients. The study's findings and limits: The investigators did not determine what antigen specificity the expanded peripheral T cells had.

About this clone: Antigen unknown.

Assay: immunoSEQ multiplex PCR; the TCRdb copy retains only in-frame clones and omits some. This sample has fewer than 75,000 clones, with about 90% found just once. After removal of 6 bases from V and 4 bases from J, the junction contained 8 bases not matched to a gene. CDR1 and CDR2 from the germline V gene are MNHNS and SASEGT. The CDR3 runs to 14 residues. Autoimmune disease history or systemic immunosuppression barred patients. The clonotype comes from an adult with an advanced solid tumor such as melanoma, head and neck, liver or kidney cancer. V gene TRBV6-1 combines with J gene TRBJ1-2; 7 bases match TRBD1. Specimen: CD4+ or CD8+ T cells sorted from blood, collected in a trial of the OX40 agonist ivuxolimab. CDR3 protein: CASRPRDRPYGYTF. The CDR3 region has the DNA TGTGCCAGCAGACCGAGGGACAGACCCTATGGCTACACCTTC.